The rows below give T cell receptor beta chains drawn from one sample of a study of identical twins. TCRdb reanalysed the 5' RACE reads using MiXCR and keeps one entry per CDR3 protein. The data hold approximately 1.8 million distinct CDR3 sequences, with less than 35% observed a single time. Sequencing was done on a sample of cord blood. Receptors originate from a newborn girl in good health. The CDR3 runs from the conserved cysteine through the conserved F or W. D genes are given only for firm matches. Size tells how often a clone was seen (once, few, many) or the class of an expanded clone, and some rows leave it out.

TRBV2,few,.,TRBJ1-2,CASSGPPLGGYTF,TGTGCCAGCTCCGGGCCCCCCTTGGGAGGCTACACCTTC
TRBV4-2,few,.,TRBJ2-7,CASSQVLAEYYEQYF,TGTGCCAGCAGCCAAGTACTGGCGGAGTACTACGAGCAGTACTTC
TRBV5-1,few,TRBD2,TRBJ2-5,CASGGLAGYQETQYF,TGCGCCAGCGGCGGACTAGCGGGGTACCAAGAGACCCAGTACTTC
TRBV6-1,few,.,TRBJ2-7,CASSEALRGSSYEQYF,TGTGCCAGCAGTGAAGCTTTGAGGGGGAGCTCCTACGAGCAGTACTTC
TRBV2,many,.,TRBJ2-3,CASSTRDTQYF,TGTGCCAGCAGCACAAGAGATACGCAGTATTTT
TRBV12-3/TRBV12-4,.,.,TRBJ1-2,CASSLVTVTGYTF,TGTGCCAGCAGTTTGGTCACAGTCACGGGCTACACCTTC
TRBV6-6,.,.,TRBJ1-4,CVSRVPGRSNEKLFF,TGTGTCAGCAGGGTACCGGGACGGAGTAATGAAAAACTGTTTTTT
TRBV30,.,TRBD1,TRBJ1-5,CALNRGDSNQPQHF,TGTGCCTTGAACAGGGGGGATAGCAATCAGCCCCAGCATTTT
TRBV6-5,.,.,TRBJ1-2,CASSYSRMGSSSYGYTF,TGTGCCAGCAGTTACTCGAGGATGGGGAGTTCCTCCTATGGCTACACCTTC
TRBV11-2,few,TRBD2,TRBJ2-6,CASSSRTSGRGANVLTF,TGTGCCAGCAGCTCTCGGACTAGCGGGAGGGGGGCCAACGTCCTGACTTTC
TRBV28,many,.,TRBJ2-6,CASSSDPSSGANVLTF,TGTGCCAGCAGTTCGGACCCGAGCTCTGGGGCCAACGTCCTGACTTTC
TRBV6-2/TRBV6-3,few,TRBD1,TRBJ1-2,CASSSLWTGEGYGYTF,TGTGCCAGCAGCTCCCTCTGGACAGGGGAAGGATATGGCTACACCTTC
TRBV5-6,few,.,TRBJ1-2,CASSLPGNNYGYTF,TGTGCCAGCAGCTTGCCCGGGAATAACTATGGCTACACCTTC
TRBV20-1,.,.,TRBJ2-3,CSGRDSNTDTQYF,TGCAGTGGCCGGGACTCCAACACAGATACGCAGTATTTT
TRBV12-3/TRBV12-4,once,.,TRBJ2-7,CASSTRQLPYEQYF,TGTGCCAGCAGTACCAGACAATTACCCTACGAGCAGTACTTC
TRBV10-3,.,.,TRBJ2-3,CAISPDTSTDTQYF,TGTGCCATCAGTCCGGACACTAGCACAGATACGCAGTATTTT
TRBV6-2/TRBV6-3,few,.,TRBJ2-3,CASSFGLQNTQYF,TGTGCCAGCAGTTTCGGACTACAAAATACGCAGTATTTT
TRBV3-1,few,.,TRBJ2-1,CASSQDPSPNNEQFF,TGTGCCAGCAGCCAAGACCCTAGCCCGAACAATGAGCAGTTCTTC
TRBV10-3,.,.,TRBJ1-5,CAISESRDYSNQPRHF,TGTGCCATCAGTGAGTCGAGGGATTATAGCAATCAGCCCCGGCATTTT
TRBV11-2,.,TRBD2,TRBJ2-1,CASKKSTSGGNEQFF,TGTGCCAGCAAGAAGTCGACTAGCGGGGGCAATGAGCAGTTCTTC
TRBV29-1,many,.,TRBJ2-1,CSVEERPYNEQFF,TGCAGCGTTGAAGAAAGGCCGTACAATGAGCAGTTCTTC
TRBV27,.,TRBD2,TRBJ2-3,CASSFQTRGGAADTQYF,TGTGCCAGCAGTTTCCAAACCCGCGGGGGGGCGGCAGATACGCAGTATTTT
TRBV7-9,.,TRBD1,TRBJ1-4,CASSFGDRANEKLSF,TGCGCCAGCAGCTTTGGGGACAGGGCGAATGAAAAACTGTCTTTT